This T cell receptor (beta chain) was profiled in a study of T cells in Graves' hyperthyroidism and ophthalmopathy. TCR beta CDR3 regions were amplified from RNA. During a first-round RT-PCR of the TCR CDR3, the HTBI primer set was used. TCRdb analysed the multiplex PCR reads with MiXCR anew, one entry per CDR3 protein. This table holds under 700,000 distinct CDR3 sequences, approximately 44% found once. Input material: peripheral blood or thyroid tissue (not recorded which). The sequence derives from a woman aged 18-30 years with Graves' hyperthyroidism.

In nucleotides, the CDR3 is TGTGCCAGTAGTCCCCGACCCGTTGTCAATCAGCCCCAGCATTTT. Translation gives CASSPRPVVNQPQHF. V and J are TRBV19 and TRBJ1-5, with D uncertain. CDR3 length equals 15 residues. Germline values: CDR1 LNHDA, CDR2 SQIVND (reference sequence). V lost 5 bases and J 3 bases, leaving 14 bases between the germline ends.